The next 9 T cell receptor beta chains were all read from a single sample in a study of blood T cell repertoires in COVID-19. TCRdb's copy holds only in-frame clones and misses some; the assay was immunoSEQ multiplex PCR. The sample lists 150,000 to 200,000 clones, 86% occurring once. Sequencing was carried out using peripheral blood. These receptors all come from a man between 45 and 60 years old with active or convalescent COVID-19.

The chain couples TRBV11-3 to TRBJ2-3; 12 bases align to TRBD2. CDR1 SGHNT and CDR2 YENEEA come from the germline V gene. This CDR3 region has 17 residues. V lost 0 bases to trimming and J lost 6 bases; unmatched junction nucleotides: 7. The CDR3 sequence is CASSLDRLAGVGDTQYF. CDR3 sequence (DNA): TGTGCCAGCAGCTTAGATCGACTAGCGGGAGTAGGGGATACGCAGTATTTT.

The rearrangement links TRBV27 to TRBJ1-3; D is unresolved. The CDR3 length is 16 residues. V was pared by 5 bases and J by 0 bases, with 14 bases between. Germline-derived CDR1 and CDR2 are MNHEY and SMNVEV (reference sequence). CDR3 coding DNA: TGTGCCAGCAGTCCCTTCCCCGTATACTCTGGAAACACCATATATTTT. Its translation is CASSPFPVYSGNTIYF.

The chain links TRBV6-5 to TRBJ1-5, with D hard to call. V lost 7 bases and J 1 base, leaving 5 bases between the germline ends. The CDR3 totals 12 residues. The germline gives CDR1 MNHEY, CDR2 SVGAGI. The CDR3 bases are TGTGCCAGCACCAGAAGCAATCAGCCCCAGCATTTT. It yields the protein CASTRSNQPQHF.

This chain uses TRBV11-3 with TRBJ2-2; 12 bases agree with TRBD2. The CDR3 totals 18 residues. Germline V lookup: CDR1 SGHNT, CDR2 YENEEA. The trim removed 4 bases at V and 1 base at J, leaving 7 bases unmatched. In DNA, the CDR3 is TGTGCCAGCAGCTCGAGTCTAGCGGGGGGGCAGAACACCGGGGAGCTGTTTTTT. Amino acids: CASSSSLAGGQNTGELFF.

This chain uses TRBV4-3 with TRBJ1-6; possible D gene TRBD1, 6 bases. This CDR3 contains 15 residues. The V gene's germline CDR1 is LGHNA and CDR2 YSLEER. Trimming cost V 3 bases and J 9 bases, with 15 bases left between them. The CDR3 region has the DNA TGCGCCAGCAGCCAGGAAACAGGGATTTTTTCACCCCTCCACTTT. Translation: CASSQETGIFSPLHF.

The chain couples TRBV21-1 to TRBJ2-5; TRBD2 is the table's D call, not checked against the DNA. TRBV21-1 is classified as a pseudogene. This CDR3 region has 15 residues. CDR3 loop: CASSKAGGTQETQYF. The CDR3 DNA reads TGTGCCAGCAGCAAAGCGGGGGGAACCCAAGAGACCCAGTACTTC.

This clone came up once. The chain employs TRBV24-1 and TRBJ2-3; TRBD1 agrees at 9 bases. The germline gives CDR1 KGHDR, CDR2 SFDVKD. V lost 4 bases to trimming and J lost 4 bases; unmatched junction nucleotides: 5. This CDR3 has 15 amino acids. Here the CDR3 DNA reads TGTGCCACCAGTGAGACAGGGGGTGGGTCAGATACGCAGTATTTT. Amino acids: CATSETGGGSDTQYF.

The chain recombines TRBV5-6 with TRBJ2-3; TRBD2 matches 8 bases. The CDR3 consists of 15 residues. V lost 4 bases to trimming and J lost 0 bases; unmatched junction nucleotides: 4. Germline assignment: CDR1 SGHDT and CDR2 YYEEEE. The CDR3 DNA follows: TGTGCCAGCAGCGATAGCGGGGTAAGCACAGATACGCAGTATTTT. Its protein product is CASSDSGVSTDTQYF.

This clone was observed a handful of times. This chain joins TRBV6-5 and TRBJ2-1, with TRBD2 matching 10 bases. This CDR3 is built from 16 residues. CDR1 and CDR2 from the germline V gene are MNHEY and SVGAGI. Trimming removed 2 bases from V and 4 bases from J; junction bases left unmatched: 5. The CDR3 DNA reads as TGTGCCAGCAGTTACCTCGGGACTAGCGTTTACAATGAGCAGTTCTTC. It encodes CASSYLGTSVYNEQFF.